This T cell receptor (beta chain) came from a study of cytomegalovirus exposure and HLA in healthy donors. Study-wide background: Earlier results showed 90 million to 120 million unique TCR beta sequences derived from roughly 180 million T cells. Points from the study as a whole: The authors assumed roughly uniform sequencing depth across donors for presence/absence analyses. Per a later analysis, approximately 16,000 TCR beta sequences showed association with HLA alleles at 0.05 false discovery rate.

As for the donors, each was a healthy bone marrow donor. The CDR3 is made up of 14 amino acids. The germline V gene has CDR1 WNHNN and CDR2 SYGVQD (reference sequence). The PCR contained 60 Vbeta and 13 Jbeta primers. Profiling relied on immunoSEQ multiplex PCR, and the TCRdb table lists in-frame clones only, not all of them. The profile shows under 200,000 clones, over 65% of them singletons. As concerns this clone: Its matching antigen is unknown. Germline and junction disagree at one end, which may indicate a read error.

This chain connects TRBV10-1 to TRBJ1-6, with D maybe TRBD1 (5 bases). The receptor was isolated from a woman aged 40 to 50 in good health and CMV-seropositive. Sequenced: PBMCs. CDR3 region: CASGGGREDSPLNF. CDR3 in DNA: TGCGCCAGCGGGGGGGGGAGAGAGGATTCACCCCTCAACTTT.